These 25 T cell receptor beta chains came from one sample sequenced in a study of shared clonotypes between healthy human individuals (dated by TCRdb to 2019 to 2021). The library was built by means of the immunoSEQ multiplex PCR assay. TCRdb's version of the immuneACCESS table is confined to in-frame rearrangements and falls short of the full clone set. An unresolved V gene accounts for under half of the shortfall where checked; the remainder is of unknown origin. Recorded for this sample are more than 1.2 million clones; roughly 98.5% of them occurred a single time. The ten largest clones add up to around 0.33% of the sample. Sequenced input: naive CD4+ T cells sorted from blood. The label giving this sample's cell subset or site can be read as: CD45RA+ positively selected. Receptors were obtained from a man aged 25-45 years in good health.

J is TRBJ2-7 and V is TRBV18, with D possibly TRBD1 on 6 matching bases. V was clipped by 3 bases and J by 5 bases, with 14 bases between them. CDR1 KGHSH and CDR2 LQKENI come from the germline V gene. The CDR3 covers 14 residues. Here the CDR3 DNA reads TGTGCCAGCTCACCGGGGGCGCCCCAGGACGAGCAGTACTTC. This sequence encodes CASSPGAPQDEQYF.

The gene calls are TRBV6-1 and TRBJ1-2, with a possible D match to TRBD1 (5 bases). Per germline, CDR1 MNHNS and CDR2 SASEGT. This CDR3 region has 11 residues. Deletions cut 10 bases from V and 1 base from J, with 7 bases between. The CDR3 loop is CATGVNYGYTF. For the CDR3, the DNA is TGTGCCACGGGGGTTAACTATGGCTACACCTTC.

The chain uses TRBV4-1 and TRBJ2-3, with no clear D. CDR3 size: 13 residues. CDR1 and CDR2 (germline): MGHRA, YSYEKL. Between the trimmed V and J ends, which lost 1 base and 0 bases, there was a span of 2 bases. The CDR3 loop is CASSQGSTDTQYF. The CDR3 DNA reads TGCGCCAGCAGCCAAGGTAGCACAGATACGCAGTATTTT.

This rearrangement joins TRBV6-1 to TRBJ2-5; D is perhaps TRBD1 (6 bases). Germline values: CDR1 MNHNS, CDR2 SASEGT. The CDR3 has 13 residues. Trimming left V 8 bases short and J 0 bases short, with 10 bases between. For the CDR3, the DNA is TGTGCCAGCCTCACAGGGTACCAAGAGACCCAGTACTTC. Residues: CASLTGYQETQYF.

CDR3 bases: TGTGCCATCAGTGAGTTTGGACGGCCTGAAGCTTTCTTT. This codes for CAISEFGRPEAFF. This chain joins TRBV10-3 and TRBJ1-1; unclear D gene. V dropped 1 base and J dropped 6 bases, with 9 bases sitting between them. This CDR3 is 13 amino acids long. The germline CDR1 and CDR2 sequences are ENHRY and SYGVKD.

V and J are TRBV5-5 and TRBJ2-7, with unresolved D. The germline gives CDR1 SGHKS, CDR2 YYEKEE (reference sequence). This CDR3 spans 12 amino acids. Trimming took off 1 base at V and 3 bases at J, with 5 bases between the two ends. The CDR3 region has the DNA TGTGCCAGCAGCTTGACCCTCTACGAGCAGTACTTC. Its translation: CASSLTLYEQYF. Filled out from reference TRBV5-5 and TRBJ2-7, the complete variable domain reads DAGVTQSPTHLIKTRGQQVTLRCSPISGHKSVSWYQQVLGQGPQFIFQYYEKEERGRGNFPDRFSARQFPNYSSELNVNALLLGDSALYLCASSLTLYEQYFGPGTRLTVT.

This chain uses TRBV4-1 with TRBJ2-6, with 8 bases aligning to TRBD1. This CDR3 has 18 residues. The V gene end was trimmed by 2 bases and the J gene end by 0 bases; junction bases not matched to a gene: 6. Per germline, CDR1 MGHRA and CDR2 YSYEKL. CDR3 nucleotide sequence: TGCGCCAGCAGCCAAAGGGACAGGACCTCCTCTGGGGCCAACGTCCTGACTTTC. The encoded protein is CASSQRDRTSSGANVLTF.

This sequence joins TRBV7-2 and TRBJ2-7; 7 bases align to TRBD1. Germline V lookup: CDR1 SGHTA, CDR2 FQGNSA. V lost 2 bases to trimming and J lost 3 bases; unmatched junction nucleotides: 1. CDR3 length equals 13 residues. DNA for the CDR3: TGTGCCAGCAGCTTACGACAGGGCTACGAGCAGTACTTC. Its protein is CASSLRQGYEQYF.

The CDR3 loop reads CASSVDSGSSNEQFF. For the CDR3, the DNA is TGTGCCAGCAGCGTAGATAGCGGGAGTAGCAATGAGCAGTTCTTC. V is TRBV9 and J is TRBJ2-1, with TRBD2 matching 9 bases. Germline CDR1 and CDR2: SGDLS and YYNGEE. The junction had 4 bases not matched to a gene; V was cut back by 0 bases and J by 6 bases. The CDR3 length is 15 residues. Based on the CDR3 plus reference TRBV9 and TRBJ2-1, the full variable domain is DSGVTQTPKHLITATGQRVTLRCSPRSGDLSVYWYQQSLDQGLQFLIQYYNGEERAKGNILERFSAQQFPDLHSELNLSSLELGDSALYFCASSVDSGSSNEQFFGPGTRLTVL.

The V call is TRBV7-9, the J call TRBJ2-1, with TRBD2 matching over 7 bases. Looked up from germline, CDR1 is SEHNR and CDR2 is FQNEAQ (reference sequence). CDR3 length: 15 residues. Trimming took 7 bases from V and 4 from J; bases not matched to a gene: 10. CDR3 DNA: TGTGCCAGCATCTACGGCGGGAGTTTTTACAATGAGCAGTTCTTC. Protein product: CASIYGGSFYNEQFF.

About this clone itself: Other DNA sequences in the sample encode the same CDR3. The rearrangement joins TRBV2 to TRBJ1-5, with D possibly matching TRBD1 (6 bases). The germline gives CDR1 SNHLY, CDR2 FYNNEI. The CDR3 runs to 13 residues. V was trimmed by 3 bases and J by 4 bases, leaving 7 bases between them. The CDR3 loop reads CASSDRGNQPQHF. CDR3 nucleotides: TGTGCCAGCAGTGACAGGGGAAATCAGCCCCAGCATTTT.

The genes are TRBV27 and TRBJ2-7; D is unresolved. The ends were cut back, 0 bases at V and 2 bases at J, with 11 bases in the middle. CDR3 size: 15 residues. Germline V gene data show CDR1 as MNHEY and CDR2 as SMNVEV (reference sequence). The CDR3 bases are TGTGCCAGCAGTTTATCTTGGGTATCAACCTACGAGCAGTACTTC. It is translated as CASSLSWVSTYEQYF.

The chain employs TRBV7-2 and TRBJ2-3; possibly TRBD2 for D (6 bases). Germline assignment: CDR1 SGHTA and CDR2 FQGNSA. Deletions cut 5 bases from V and 0 bases from J, with 12 bases between. The CDR3 has 15 amino acids. This chain's CDR3 is CASSLLLASTDTQYF. As DNA, the CDR3 is TGTGCCAGCAGCCTCCTCCTAGCGAGCACAGATACGCAGTATTTT. Looking up the rest from reference TRBV7-2 and TRBJ2-3 gives the full variable domain: GAGVSQSPSNKVTEKGKDVELRCDPISGHTALYWYRQSLGQGLEFLIYFQGNSAPDKSGLPSDRFSAERTGGSVSTLTIQRTQQEDSAVYLCASSLLLASTDTQYFGPGTRLTVL.

This chain joins TRBV25-1 and TRBJ2-7; 11 nucleotides line up with TRBD1. Germline CDR1 MGHDK, CDR2 SYGVNS. With V trimmed by 6 bases and J by 4 bases, 5 bases remained unmatched. The CDR3 sequence is 14 residues long. This chain's CDR3 is CASRGDRGFYEQYF. The CDR3 region has the DNA TGTGCCAGCAGGGGGGACAGGGGGTTTTACGAGCAGTACTTC.

The chain uses TRBV7-2 and TRBJ2-5; 7 bases map to TRBD1. The germline V gene has CDR1 SGHTA and CDR2 FQGNSA. Losses at the gene ends were 5 bases for V and 6 bases for J; bases not matched to a gene: 6. The CDR3 sequence is 13 residues long. CDR3 sequence: CASSGDRAKTQYF. The CDR3 DNA reads TGTGCCAGCAGCGGTGACAGGGCAAAGACCCAGTACTTC.

The genes are TRBV11-2 and TRBJ2-5; D possibly corresponds to TRBD2 (6 bases). The germline V and J ends were trimmed by 3 bases and 1 base, with 21 bases remaining between them. This CDR3 is built from 18 residues. The germline V gene encodes CDR1 SGHAT and CDR2 FQNNGV. CDR3 in DNA: TGTGCCAGCAGCTTCAGGGCTAGCGACTTACAGATCCAAGAGACCCAGTACTTC. Encoded protein: CASSFRASDLQIQETQYF.

Points on this clone: Other DNA sequences in the sample encode the same CDR3. The V gene is TRBV5-6, the J gene TRBJ1-1, with D hard to call. The CDR3 sequence is 14 residues long. The germline V gene has CDR1 SGHDT and CDR2 YYEEEE. Between the trimmed V and J ends, which lost 2 bases and 0 bases, there was a span of 8 bases. The CDR3 protein is CASSLGPMNTEAFF. Written as DNA, the CDR3 is TGTGCCAGCAGCTTAGGCCCCATGAACACTGAAGCTTTCTTT.

The chain couples TRBV18 to TRBJ1-3; possibly TRBD1 for D (5 bases). Germline loops: CDR1 KGHSH, CDR2 LQKENI. V lost 3 bases, J lost 4 bases, and 16 bases lay in between. The CDR3 spans 16 residues. The CDR3 DNA reads TGTGCCAGCTCACCGAAAGCTCAGGGTTCAGGAAACACCATATATTTT. Translation: CASSPKAQGSGNTIYF.

This clone was detected only once. The V gene is TRBV5-1, the J gene TRBJ2-1; the match to TRBD2 covers 11 bases. In germline, CDR1 is SGHRS, CDR2 YFSETQ. The CDR3 is 16 amino acids. Written as DNA, the CDR3 is TGCGCTAGCGGGAGGGCCGCCGCGCTATTAAACAATGAGCAGTTCTTC. It translates to CASGRAAALLNNEQFF.

This chain links TRBV6-6 with TRBJ2-1, with 11 bases that match TRBD1. The J segment lost 6 bases and the V segment lost 5 bases, leaving 6 bases of the junction unmatched. This CDR3 has 15 residues. Germline V gene data show CDR1 as MNHNY and CDR2 as SVGAGI (reference sequence). CDR3: CASSKPGQGVNEQFF. The CDR3 bases are TGTGCCAGCAGTAAACCGGGACAGGGGGTCAATGAGCAGTTCTTC.

This chain uses TRBV5-1 with TRBJ1-1; 9 bases agree with TRBD1. The CDR3 runs to 15 residues. The V gene end was trimmed by 3 bases and the J gene end by 5 bases; junction bases not matched to a gene: 8. Looked up from germline, CDR1 is SGHRS and CDR2 is YFSETQ. CDR3 sequence: CASSSRTGAGTEAFF. The CDR3 coding sequence is TGCGCCAGCAGCTCCCGGACAGGGGCGGGAACTGAAGCTTTCTTT.

The V and J genes are TRBV7-9 and TRBJ2-4, with D unclear. Trimming took 0 bases from V and 2 from J, leaving 8 bases between them. Per the germline V gene, CDR1 is SEHNR and CDR2 is FQNEAQ (reference sequence). The CDR3 spans 15 residues. CDR3 protein: CASSLARGTKNIQYF. Here the CDR3 DNA reads TGTGCCAGCAGCTTAGCGCGAGGAACCAAAAACATTCAGTACTTC.

The rearrangement links TRBV10-1 to TRBJ2-1; TRBD2 might be the D (6 bases). The CDR3 consists of 14 residues. The ends were cut back, 5 bases at V and 7 bases at J, with 15 bases in the middle. In germline, CDR1 is WNHNN, CDR2 SYGVQD (reference sequence). The CDR3 DNA follows: TGCGCCAGCAGTTCGGCGGGACGGATGAATGAGCAGTTCTTC. This translates into CASSSAGRMNEQFF.

V is TRBV7-6 and J is TRBJ2-1; D unresolved. The CDR3 is made up of 13 amino acids. In germline, CDR1 is SGHVS, CDR2 FNYEAQ. Trimming removed 5 bases at V and 8 bases at J, with 13 bases between. The DNA of the CDR3 is TGTGCCAGCAGCCTAGGGCCTACCTATGAGCAGTTCTTC. Its protein product is CASSLGPTYEQFF. The full variable domain, rest sourced from reference TRBV7-6 and TRBJ2-1, is GAGVSQSPRYKVTKRGQDVALRCDPISGHVSLYWYRQALGQGPEFLTYFNYEAQQDKSGLPNDRFSAERPEGSISTLTIQRTEQRDSAMYRCASSLGPTYEQFFGPGTRLTVL.

The chain combines TRBV7-2 with TRBJ2-1, with TRBD2 matching 8 bases. Germline V lookup: CDR1 SGHTA, CDR2 FQGNSA. The CDR3 is made up of 16 amino acids. V gave up 6 bases and J gave up 0 bases; unmatched junction bases: 7. CDR3 coding DNA: TGTGCCAGCAGATCCCGGGGGGGGTCCTCCTACAATGAGCAGTTCTTC. It specifies CASRSRGGSSYNEQFF.